Described below is a single T cell receptor (beta chain) sequence and its context. Its matching antigen is unknown. Germline CDR1 and CDR2: DFQATT and SNEGSKA (reference sequence). The length of the CDR3 is 15 residues. V was pared by 1 base and J by 2 bases, with 15 bases between. An equimolar mix of two oligonucleotides served as the beta constant-region primer for TRBC1 and TRBC2. Four rounds of PCR amplified the ligated cDNA using nested alpha and beta constant-region primers plus SP2. TCRdb itself ran the UMI-ligation and nested PCR reads through MiXCR, one entry per CDR3 protein. The sample has around 140,000 distinct CDR3 sequences, roughly 20% seen once; the top ten hold around 0.097%. The sample belongs to a study of naive and memory T cell subsets. Findings and caveats of the study: In naive cells, over 90% of TCR sequences were seen only once. TCR abundance followed a power law differing between naive and memory subsets. Especially in CD8 cells, naive repertoires contained a few larger clonotypes, possibly CD45RA-re-expressing memory cells.

After CD4 positive bead selection, the CD4-negative fraction gave CD8 T cells. The sequenced sample was naive CD4+ T cells from blood. The chain combines TRBV20-1 with TRBJ2-7; D is undetermined. This sequence originates from a human donor in good health. CDR3 region: CSARGVQKITYEQYF. As DNA, the CDR3 is TGCAGTGCTAGAGGTGTACAGAAAATAACCTACGAGCAGTACTTC.